This T cell receptor (beta chain) originates from a study of blood T cell repertoires in COVID-19 (dated by TCRdb to 2020 to 2022). For the wider study: Samples covering the acute and convalescent phases of COVID-19 were provided by collaborators in the United States, Italy and Spain. The prospective study material was composed of cDNA or gDNA derived from T cells, B-cell-depleted T cells, or PBMCs. Deeply sampled blood TCRbeta repertoires from subjects exposed to, actively infected with, or recovered from COVID-19 were included in the dataset. The repertoires were released in a freely available public database meant as a resource for research on the immune response to SARS-CoV-2. The samples were drawn from two sources: the first 160 participants of the ongoing ImmuneRACE study, and 1,200 or so subjects contributed by 6 global collaborators. A de-identified subject ID, COVID-19 status, age in years and sex were almost always included in the sample metadata. Where HLA class I and class II types were available, the types were taken from metadata supplied by the sample provider, not from assay-based typing.

About this clone: Its target antigen remains unknown. Nothing much larger sits one base from this clone, and base qualities are not available.

From the cysteine up to the phenylalanine, the CDR3 has a length of 16 residues. Only the CDR3 DNA stays, 48 bases, in frame from base 1. Per the germline V gene, MDHEN is the CDR1 and SYDVKM is the CDR2. Trimming takes 2 bases off V and 4 bases off J; junction bases not matched to a gene: 4. Participants in the prospective study were aged about 18 to 95 years, lived in some 24 United States geographic areas, and enrolled through a virtual design. Cohort assignment in the prospective study relied on participant-reported clinical history from a screening survey and a study questionnaire. For ImmuneRACE Cohort 3, a participant was defined as recovered based on two consecutive negative NP/OP PCR tests, clearance by a healthcare professional, or resolution of symptoms. In the prospective study, whole blood, serum and a nasopharyngeal or oropharyngeal swab were collected from each participant by mobile phlebotomists. Prospective study participants could optionally give additional blood draws and questionnaires over a 2-month period. Before DNA extraction, blood samples from the prospective study were shipped at room temperature or frozen.

Study-level results and caveats: The quantity of clinical and demographic metadata differed by source and by participant and was supplied without curation.

TCRbeta CDR3 regions were amplified from genomic DNA by means of the immunoSEQ Assay, a bias-controlled multiplex PCR. Per the authors' processing: Within the assay, amplification of reference gene primers was used to estimate how many nucleated cells each sample contained. Sequence reads were collapsed and filtered to measure the absolute abundance of every unique TCRbeta CDR3 rearrangement. For each sample, productive Simpson clonality was calculated as the square root of Simpson's diversity index over productive rearrangements. TCRdb retrieved this table from immuneACCESS and kept in-frame rearrangements only. Not all clones are present; in checked studies, unresolved V genes account for under half, and no reason is known for the remainder. That table furnishes V, J and clone size, whereas the DNA furnished D and trimming. The sample table lists about 120,000 clones, 84% of them with a count of one. The ten largest account for approximately 3.9% of the sample.

This clonotype was obtained from a woman aged 30 to 39 who had recovered from COVID-19. Source material: PBMCs or T cells enriched from blood (not recorded which). This chain joins TRBV28 to TRBJ2-1; TRBD2 lines up with 11 middle nucleotides. CDR3 region: CASSLPSGRPYNEQFF. The DNA reads TGTGCCAGCAGTTTACCTAGCGGGAGGCCTTACAATGAGCAGTTCTTC. When the CDR3 is completed using the reference TRBV28 and TRBJ2-1 genes on either side, the full variable domain is DVKVTQSSRYLVKRTGEKVFLECVQDMDHENMFWYRQDPGLGLRLIYFSYDVKMKEKGDIPEGYSVSREKKERFSLILESASTNQTSMYLCASSLPSGRPYNEQFFGPGTRLTVL.